These 14 T cell receptor beta chains share one sample of origin, sequenced in a study of T cells after yellow fever vaccination. TCRdb used MiXCR to reprocess the 5' RACE reads, holding one entry per CDR3 protein. The profile shows fewer than 650,000 distinct CDR3 sequences, just over 20% of them singletons. Sequencing was performed on PBMCs, taken approximately 22 days after the first yellow fever vaccination. The receptors here all came from a man between 18 and 29 years old who received the YFV17D yellow fever vaccine.

V usage is TRBV4-1 and J usage is TRBJ2-1; no firm D call. Germline CDR1 reads MGHRA; CDR2 reads YSYEKL. The V and J ends lost 1 base and 8 bases respectively, with 12 bases between them. The length of the CDR3 is 14 residues. This CDR3 reads CASSQVRSIHEQFF. As DNA, the CDR3 is TGCGCCAGCAGCCAAGTTCGATCTATCCATGAGCAGTTCTTC.

The chain combines TRBV11-1 with TRBJ2-5; 16 nucleotides agree with TRBD2. CDR1 and CDR2 (germline): SGHAT, FQDESV (reference sequence). The ends lost 1 base at V and 5 bases at J; junction bases unmatched: 13. This CDR3 contains 20 residues. CDR3 in amino acids: CASSLVGTSGGAGSSETQYF. The CDR3 DNA follows: TGTGCCAGCAGCTTAGTAGGGACTAGCGGGGGGGCAGGTTCTTCGGAGACCCAGTACTTC.

The chain is built from TRBV7-9 and TRBJ2-3; no clear D. This CDR3 has 15 residues. Germline CDR1 and CDR2: SEHNR and FQNEAQ (reference sequence). Between the trimmed V and J ends, which lost 4 bases and 2 bases, there was a span of 13 bases. CDR3 coding DNA: TGTGCCAGCAGCTCAAAAAGAGCCGTCACAGATACGCAGTATTTT. Amino acids: CASSSKRAVTDTQYF. The complete variable domain, with remaining parts taken from reference TRBV7-9 and TRBJ2-3, reads DTGVSQNPRHKITKRGQNVTFRCDPISEHNRLYWYRQTLGQGPEFLTYFQNEAQLEKSRLLSDRFSAERPKGSFSTLEIQRTEQGDSAMYLCASSSKRAVTDTQYFGPGTRLTVL.

This clonotype showed up just a few times. V usage is TRBV24-1 and J usage is TRBJ2-1; 8 nucleotides align to TRBD1. Trimming at V came to 10 bases and at J to 4 bases, leaving 5 bases not matched to a gene. The CDR3 loop spans 13 amino acids. In germline, CDR1 is KGHDR, CDR2 SFDVKD. The CDR3 spells CATGTGSYNEQFF. The CDR3 region has the DNA TGTGCCACGGGGACAGGATCTTACAATGAGCAGTTCTTC.

The genes are TRBV2 and TRBJ2-5; maybe TRBD2 (6 bases). The ends were cut back, 7 bases at V and 1 base at J, with 10 bases in the middle. Germline assignment: CDR1 SNHLY and CDR2 FYNNEI. This CDR3 comprises 13 residues. The chain's CDR3 is CASILTSQETQYF. The CDR3 DNA reads as TGTGCCAGCATCTTGACTAGCCAAGAGACCCAGTACTTC.

V and J are TRBV4-2 and TRBJ1-4, with TRBD1 matching 8 bases. There are 16 residues in the CDR3. Germline V lookup: CDR1 LGHNA, CDR2 YNFKEQ. The trim removed 4 bases at V and 8 bases at J, leaving 12 bases unmatched. The CDR3: CASSRTAGTGREKLFF. For the CDR3, the DNA is TGTGCCAGCAGCCGGACTGCCGGGACAGGCAGGGAAAAACTGTTTTTT.

The chain recombines TRBV4-1 with TRBJ2-3; TRBD1 matches 8 bases. Unmatched junction bases numbered 3, after V lost 1 base and J lost 3 bases. The CDR3 is 15 residues long. The germline V gene encodes CDR1 MGHRA and CDR2 YSYEKL. The CDR3 loop reads CASSQADRGTDTQYF. DNA for the CDR3: TGCGCCAGCAGCCAAGCAGACAGGGGTACAGATACGCAGTATTTT.

This clonotype turned up a few times. The J gene is TRBJ1-5, the V gene TRBV2, with TRBD1 as a possible D gene (6 bases). Germline V lookup: CDR1 SNHLY, CDR2 FYNNEI. The V end lost 2 bases, the J end lost 2 bases, and 10 bases lay between the germline ends. This CDR3 is built from 15 residues. CDR3 nucleotide sequence: TGTGCCAGCAGTGAATGGGGGGCGGGCAATCAGCCCCAGCATTTT. As protein: CASSEWGAGNQPQHF.

V is TRBV7-3 and J is TRBJ2-1; D is ambiguous. The V end was cut by 3 bases, the J end by 7 bases, with 10 bases between. The CDR3 spans 13 residues. Germline CDR1 is SGHTA and CDR2 is FQGTGA. DNA of the CDR3: TGTGCCAGCAGCTTGGACCCAAAGAATGAGCAGTTCTTC. It yields the protein CASSLDPKNEQFF.

This clonotype was seen only a few times. The chain links TRBV9 to TRBJ2-5, with 8 bases fitting TRBD1. J was trimmed by 2 bases and V by 3 bases; bases with no gene match: 3. This CDR3 is built from 14 residues. Germline CDR1 SGDLS, CDR2 YYNGEE. The CDR3 region has the DNA TGTGCCAGCAGCGACCGACAGGGGCAAGAGACCCAGTACTTC. The encoded protein is CASSDRQGQETQYF.

This clonotype was counted at least ten times. The chain carries TRBV12-3 or TRBV12-4 and TRBJ2-3; the match to TRBD2 covers 7 bases. J was trimmed by 4 bases and V by 6 bases; bases with no gene match: 7. This CDR3 is built from 14 residues. CDR3 bases: TGTGCCAGCAGACCGGGACTAACCTCAGATACGCAGTATTTT. Translation: CASRPGLTSDTQYF.

This clonotype was counted between two and nine times. V is TRBV19 and J is TRBJ1-6; 11 nucleotides line up with TRBD1. V lost 8 bases and J lost 7; bases outside the gene matches: 4. The germline CDR1 and CDR2 sequences are LNHDA and SQIVND (reference sequence). This CDR3 is built from 14 residues. The CDR3 sequence: CASGWTGGNSPLHF. Written as DNA, the CDR3 is TGTGCCAGTGGCTGGACAGGGGGCAATTCACCCCTCCACTTT.

The V gene is TRBV7-9, the J gene TRBJ2-5; 10 bases agree with TRBD1. The CDR3 runs 15 residues. Per the germline V gene, CDR1 is SEHNR and CDR2 is FQNEAQ (reference sequence). V lost 4 bases, J lost 1 base, and 3 bases stayed unmatched. CDR3 residues: CASSYRDRGQETQYF. The CDR3 nucleotides read TGTGCCAGCAGCTACCGGGACAGGGGCCAAGAGACCCAGTACTTC.

This sequence joins TRBV3-1 and TRBJ2-7; TRBD2 aligns across 8 bases. The V gene's germline CDR1 is LGHDT and CDR2 YNNKEL (reference sequence). The V gene end was trimmed by 6 bases and the J gene end by 0 bases; junction bases not matched to a gene: 4. This CDR3 has 14 amino acids. CDR3 sequence: CASSPGGTSYEQYF. The CDR3 DNA reads as TGTGCCAGCAGTCCGGGGGGGACCTCCTACGAGCAGTACTTC.